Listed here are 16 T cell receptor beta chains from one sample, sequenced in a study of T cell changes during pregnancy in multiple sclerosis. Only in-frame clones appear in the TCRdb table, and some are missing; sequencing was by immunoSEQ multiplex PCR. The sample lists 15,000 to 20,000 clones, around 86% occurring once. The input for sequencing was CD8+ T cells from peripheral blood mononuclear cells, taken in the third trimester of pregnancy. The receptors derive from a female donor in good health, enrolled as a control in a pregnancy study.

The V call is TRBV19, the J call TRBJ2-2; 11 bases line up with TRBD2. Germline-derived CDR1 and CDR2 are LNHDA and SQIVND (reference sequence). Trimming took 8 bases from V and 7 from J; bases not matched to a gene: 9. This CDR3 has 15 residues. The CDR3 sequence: CASLNWGLADGELFF. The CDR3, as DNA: TGTGCCAGTCTAAATTGGGGACTAGCGGACGGGGAGCTGTTTTTT.

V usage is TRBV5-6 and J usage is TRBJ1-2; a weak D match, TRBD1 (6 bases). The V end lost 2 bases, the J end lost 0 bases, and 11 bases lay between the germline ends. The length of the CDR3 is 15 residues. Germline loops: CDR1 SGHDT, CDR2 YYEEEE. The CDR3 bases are TGTGCCAGCAGCTTTGCAGGACAGCCTAACTATGGCTACACCTTC. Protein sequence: CASSFAGQPNYGYTF.

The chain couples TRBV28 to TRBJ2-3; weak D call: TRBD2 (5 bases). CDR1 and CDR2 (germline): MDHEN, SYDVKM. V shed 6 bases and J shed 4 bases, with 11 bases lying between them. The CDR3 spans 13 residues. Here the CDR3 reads CASRGRRSDTQYF. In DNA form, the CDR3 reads TGTGCCAGCAGGGGCAGGAGGTCAGATACGCAGTATTTT.

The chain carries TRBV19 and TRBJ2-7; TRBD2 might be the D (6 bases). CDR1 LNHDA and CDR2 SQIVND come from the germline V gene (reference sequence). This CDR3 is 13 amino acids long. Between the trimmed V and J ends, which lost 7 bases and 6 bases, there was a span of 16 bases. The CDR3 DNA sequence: TGTGCCAGTACCCCCGGGGGTCCCGTCGAGCAGTACTTC. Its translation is CASTPGGPVEQYF.

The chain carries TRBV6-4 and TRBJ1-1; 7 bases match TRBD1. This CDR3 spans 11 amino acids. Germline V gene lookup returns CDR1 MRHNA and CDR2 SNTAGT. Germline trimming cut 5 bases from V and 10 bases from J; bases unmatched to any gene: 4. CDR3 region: CASSPGGIAFF. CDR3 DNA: TGTGCCAGCAGTCCAGGGGGAATAGCTTTCTTT.

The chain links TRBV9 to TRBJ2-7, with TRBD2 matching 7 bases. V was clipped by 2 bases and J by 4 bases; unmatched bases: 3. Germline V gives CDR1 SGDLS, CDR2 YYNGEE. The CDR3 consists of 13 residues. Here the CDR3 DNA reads TGTGCCAGCAGCGTGTCTAGCGGTTACGAGCAGTACTTC. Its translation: CASSVSSGYEQYF.

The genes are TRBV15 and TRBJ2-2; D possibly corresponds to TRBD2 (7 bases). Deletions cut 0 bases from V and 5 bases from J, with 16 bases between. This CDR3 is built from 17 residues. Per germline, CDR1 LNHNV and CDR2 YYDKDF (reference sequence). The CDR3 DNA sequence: TGTGCCACCAGCAGAGATCTAGGGGGGGTGCGTACCGGGGAGCTGTTTTTT. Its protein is CATSRDLGGVRTGELFF. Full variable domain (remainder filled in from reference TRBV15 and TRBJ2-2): DAMVIQNPRYQVTQFGKPVTLSCSQTLNHNVMYWYQQKSSQAPKLLFHYYDKDFNNEADTPDNFQSRRPNTSFCFLDIRSPGLGDTAMYLCATSRDLGGVRTGELFFGEGSRLTVL.

Here the CDR3 reads CASSQERGLAGGPLKNYNEQFF. The CDR3 DNA follows: TGCGCCAGCAGCCAAGAGAGAGGACTAGCGGGAGGGCCGCTCAAAAACTACAATGAGCAGTTCTTC. This chain connects TRBV4-1 to TRBJ2-1, with 15 positions matching TRBD2. Per the germline V gene, CDR1 is MGHRA and CDR2 is YSYEKL. J was trimmed by 3 bases and V by 0 bases; bases with no gene match: 15. The CDR3 consists of 22 residues.

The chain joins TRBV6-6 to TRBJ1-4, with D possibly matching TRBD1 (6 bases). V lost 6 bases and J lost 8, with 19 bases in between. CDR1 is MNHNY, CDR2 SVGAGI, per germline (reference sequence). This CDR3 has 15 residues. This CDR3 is CASSLAMEGGEKLFF. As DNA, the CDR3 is TGTGCCAGCAGCCTTGCGATGGAGGGGGGGGAAAAACTGTTTTTT.

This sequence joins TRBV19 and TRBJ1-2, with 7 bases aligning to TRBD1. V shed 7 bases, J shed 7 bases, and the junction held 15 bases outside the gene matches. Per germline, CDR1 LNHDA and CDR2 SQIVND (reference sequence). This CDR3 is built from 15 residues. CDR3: CASTQQGTLLAGYTF. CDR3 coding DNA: TGTGCCAGTACCCAACAGGGGACGCTTTTGGCTGGCTACACCTTC.

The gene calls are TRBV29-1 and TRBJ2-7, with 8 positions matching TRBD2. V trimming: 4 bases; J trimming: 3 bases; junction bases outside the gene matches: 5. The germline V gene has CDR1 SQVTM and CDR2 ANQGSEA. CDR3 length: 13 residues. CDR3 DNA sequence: TGCAGCGTTGGACTAGCGCTAAGCTACGAGCAGTACTTC. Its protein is CSVGLALSYEQYF.

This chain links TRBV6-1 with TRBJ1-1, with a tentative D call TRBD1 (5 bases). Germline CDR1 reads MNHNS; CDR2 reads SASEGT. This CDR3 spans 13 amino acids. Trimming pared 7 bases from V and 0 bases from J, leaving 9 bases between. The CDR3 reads CASTRQLNTEAFF. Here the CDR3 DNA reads TGTGCCAGCACTAGACAGTTGAACACTGAAGCTTTCTTT.

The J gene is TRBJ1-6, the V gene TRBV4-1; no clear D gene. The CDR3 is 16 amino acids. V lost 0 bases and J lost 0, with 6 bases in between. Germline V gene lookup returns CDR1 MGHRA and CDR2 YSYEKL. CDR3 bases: TGCGCCAGCAGCCAAGAGGGCAGCTCCTATAATTCACCCCTCCACTTT. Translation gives CASSQEGSSYNSPLHF.

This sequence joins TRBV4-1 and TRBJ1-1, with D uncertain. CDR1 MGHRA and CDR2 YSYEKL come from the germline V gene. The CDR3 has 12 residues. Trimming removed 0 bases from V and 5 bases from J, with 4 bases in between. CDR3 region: CASSQDVTEAFF. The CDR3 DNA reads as TGCGCCAGCAGCCAAGACGTTACTGAAGCTTTCTTT.

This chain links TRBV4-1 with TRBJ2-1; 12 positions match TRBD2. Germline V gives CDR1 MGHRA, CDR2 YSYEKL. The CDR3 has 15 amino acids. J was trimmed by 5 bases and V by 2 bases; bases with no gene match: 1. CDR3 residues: CASSQTSGGNNEQFF. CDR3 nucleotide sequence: TGCGCCAGCAGCCAAACTAGCGGGGGGAACAATGAGCAGTTCTTC.

The CDR3 nucleotides are TGTGCCTGCCCGGGGGAGGACTCTCTCTACAATGAGCAGTTCTTC. This translates into CACPGEDSLYNEQFF. This sequence joins TRBV30 and TRBJ2-1, with D possibly matching TRBD2 (6 bases). The V end lost 6 bases, the J end lost 3 bases, and 18 bases lay between the germline ends. The CDR3 spans 15 residues. Germline V gene sequence: CDR1 GTSNPN, CDR2 SVGIG (reference sequence).